Included here is one T cell receptor (beta chain) sequence, with context. The antigen remains unidentified. This entry belongs to a study of OX40 agonist ivuxolimab in advanced cancers. About the study: The treatment was a fully human IgG2 OX40 agonist, ivuxolimab.

Sequencing was performed with immunoSEQ multiplex PCR; in TCRdb, only in-frame clones are kept and a portion is missing. In the table there are 70,000 to 90,000 clones, around 91% of which are singletons. Germline lookup yields CDR1 SGHTA and CDR2 FQGNSA. The CDR3 runs to 14 residues. J gave up 2 bases and V 5 bases, and 5 bases lay outside the gene matches. If patients had autoimmune disease history or systemic immunosuppression, they were excluded. Whole-study findings and limits: On average, a greater number of expanded clones characterised CD8+ T cells relative to CD4+.

The source is an adult with an advanced solid tumor such as melanoma, head and neck, liver or kidney cancer. The chain has TRBV7-2 and TRBJ2-7; 8 bases are shared with TRBD1. This specimen was CD4+ or CD8+ T cells sorted from blood, taken in a trial of the OX40 agonist ivuxolimab. CDR3 loop: CASSAGTGAYEQYF. DNA for the CDR3: TGTGCCAGCAGCGCCGGGACAGGAGCCTACGAGCAGTACTTC.